Below, one T cell receptor beta chain is given with its context. The sample belongs to a study of blood T cell repertoires in COVID-19. On the study more broadly: T cells, B-cell-depleted T cells, or PBMCs supplied cDNA or gDNA.

The V gene's germline CDR1 is LGHDT and CDR2 YNNKEL (reference sequence). There are 15 residues in the CDR3. V was pared by 3 bases and J by 0 bases, with 4 bases of the junction left unmatched. The method was immunoSEQ multiplex PCR; TCRdb's version includes in-frame clones alone and lacks a portion of them. The sample has more than 45,000 clones; roughly nine tenths are singletons. This chain uses TRBV3-1 (or the pseudogene TRBV3-2) with TRBJ1-1, with 7 nucleotides matching TRBD1. The sample consisted of peripheral blood. This TCR was recovered from a human donor in a cohort sampled during active COVID-19. In DNA, the CDR3 is TGTGCCAGCAGCCAGGGACAGCTAATGAACACTGAAGCTTTCTTT. This codes for CASSQGQLMNTEAFF.